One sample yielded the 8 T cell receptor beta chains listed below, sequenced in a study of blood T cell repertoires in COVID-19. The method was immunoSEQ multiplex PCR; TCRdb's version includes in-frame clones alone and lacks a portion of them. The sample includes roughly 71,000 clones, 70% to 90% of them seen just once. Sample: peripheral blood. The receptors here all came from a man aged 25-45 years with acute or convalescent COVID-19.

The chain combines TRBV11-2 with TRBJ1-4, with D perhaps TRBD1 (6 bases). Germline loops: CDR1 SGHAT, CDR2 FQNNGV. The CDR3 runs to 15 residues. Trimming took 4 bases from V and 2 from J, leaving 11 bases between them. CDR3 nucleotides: TGTGCCAGCAGCTCCCAGGGGACCACTAATGAAAAACTGTTTTTT. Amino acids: CASSSQGTTNEKLFF.

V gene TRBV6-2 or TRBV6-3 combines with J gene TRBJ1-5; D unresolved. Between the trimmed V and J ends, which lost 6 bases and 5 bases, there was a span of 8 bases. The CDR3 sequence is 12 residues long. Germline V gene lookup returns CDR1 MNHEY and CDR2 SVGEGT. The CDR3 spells CASSPVDQPQHF. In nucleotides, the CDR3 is TGTGCCAGCAGCCCTGTCGATCAGCCCCAGCATTTT.

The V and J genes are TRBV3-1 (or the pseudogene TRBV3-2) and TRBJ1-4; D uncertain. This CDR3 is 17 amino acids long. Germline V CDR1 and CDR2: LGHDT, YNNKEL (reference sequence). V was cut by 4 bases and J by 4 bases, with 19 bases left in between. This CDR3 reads CASSRLYHLTGNEKLFF. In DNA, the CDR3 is TGTGCCAGCAGCCGCCTATACCACCTTACTGGTAATGAAAAACTGTTTTTT.

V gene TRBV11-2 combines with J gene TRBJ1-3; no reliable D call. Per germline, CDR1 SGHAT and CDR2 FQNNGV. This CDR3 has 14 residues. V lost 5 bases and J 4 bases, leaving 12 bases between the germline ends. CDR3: CASSHKSQGNTIYF. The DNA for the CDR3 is TGTGCCAGCAGCCACAAATCCCAGGGAAACACCATATATTTT.

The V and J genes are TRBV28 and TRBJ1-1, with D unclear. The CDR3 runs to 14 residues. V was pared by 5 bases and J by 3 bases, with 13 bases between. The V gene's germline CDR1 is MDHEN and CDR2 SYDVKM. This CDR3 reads CASSPGLLYTEAFF. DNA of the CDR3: TGTGCCAGCAGTCCTGGACTGCTTTACACTGAAGCTTTCTTT. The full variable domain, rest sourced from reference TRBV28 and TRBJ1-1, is DVKVTQSSRYLVKRTGEKVFLECVQDMDHENMFWYRQDPGLGLRLIYFSYDVKMKEKGDIPEGYSVSREKKERFSLILESASTNQTSMYLCASSPGLLYTEAFFGQGTRLTVV.

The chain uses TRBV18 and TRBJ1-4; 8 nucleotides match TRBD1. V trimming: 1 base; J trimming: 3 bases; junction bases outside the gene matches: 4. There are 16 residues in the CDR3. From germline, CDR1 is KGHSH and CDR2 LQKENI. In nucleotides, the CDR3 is TGTGCCAGCTCACCACGGACAGGGCGGGCTAATGAAAAACTGTTTTTT. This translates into CASSPRTGRANEKLFF.

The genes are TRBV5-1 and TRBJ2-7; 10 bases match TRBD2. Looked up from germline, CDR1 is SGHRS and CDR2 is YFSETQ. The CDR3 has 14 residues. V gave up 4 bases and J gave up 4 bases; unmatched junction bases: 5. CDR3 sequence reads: CASSPQREGYEQYF. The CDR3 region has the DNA TGCGCCAGCAGCCCCCAGCGGGAGGGGTACGAGCAGTACTTC.

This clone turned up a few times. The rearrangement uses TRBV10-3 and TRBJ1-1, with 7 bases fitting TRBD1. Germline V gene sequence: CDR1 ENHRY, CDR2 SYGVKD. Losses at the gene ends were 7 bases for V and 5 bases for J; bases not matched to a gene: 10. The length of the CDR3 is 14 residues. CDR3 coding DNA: TGTGCCATCACCCTAGAACAGGGGACGACTGAAGCTTTCTTT. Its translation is CAITLEQGTTEAFF.